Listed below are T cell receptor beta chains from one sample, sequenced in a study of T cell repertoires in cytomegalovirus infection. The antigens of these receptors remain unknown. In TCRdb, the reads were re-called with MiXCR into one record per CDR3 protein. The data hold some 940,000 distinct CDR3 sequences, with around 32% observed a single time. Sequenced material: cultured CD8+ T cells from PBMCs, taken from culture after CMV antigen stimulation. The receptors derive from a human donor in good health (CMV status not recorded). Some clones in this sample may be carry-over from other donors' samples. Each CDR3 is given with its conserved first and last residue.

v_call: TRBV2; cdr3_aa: CASSETDAYEQYF
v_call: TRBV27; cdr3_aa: CASSLFWGAIPNSPLHF
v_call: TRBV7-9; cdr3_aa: CASTSLVGGGETQYF
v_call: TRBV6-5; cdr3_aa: CASSYGLAGSYEQYF
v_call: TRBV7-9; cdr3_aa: CASSLNRDGLSSYNSPLHF
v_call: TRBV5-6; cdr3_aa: CASSPGFGGSAGELFF
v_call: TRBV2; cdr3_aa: CASITYNEQFF
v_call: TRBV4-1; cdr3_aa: CASSQEGLEDTQYF
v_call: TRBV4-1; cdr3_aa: CASSQDWSLGGEPNTGELFF
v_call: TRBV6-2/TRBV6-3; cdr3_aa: CASSRRTGAGNTIYF
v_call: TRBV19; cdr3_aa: CASSIRGLAGGGPWDEQFF
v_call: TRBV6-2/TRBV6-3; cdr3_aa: CASSYVRGLDSNQPQHF
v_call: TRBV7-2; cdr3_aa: CASSPGGRFGYTF
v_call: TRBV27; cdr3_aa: CASSPSDGATGYTF
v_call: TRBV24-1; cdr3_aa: CATSDTGEGMQYF
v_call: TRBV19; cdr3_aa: CASSTGRINYGYTF
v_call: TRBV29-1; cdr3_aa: CSVHRVNTEAFF
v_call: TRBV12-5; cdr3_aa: CASGLTQQPQHF
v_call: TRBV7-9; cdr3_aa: CASRDRSIETQYF
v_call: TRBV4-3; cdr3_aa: CASSQDREPKLYNEQFF
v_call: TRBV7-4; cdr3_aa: CASSSPGVPEDTQYF
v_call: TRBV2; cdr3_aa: CASSDAGGAGELFF
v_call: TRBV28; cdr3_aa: CASRPGLAEGPRGETQYF
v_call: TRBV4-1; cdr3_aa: CASSQGKTLEQFF
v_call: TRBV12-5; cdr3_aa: CASGLDYASSYNEQFF
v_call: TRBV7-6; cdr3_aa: CASSLAPSGGFSTDTQYF
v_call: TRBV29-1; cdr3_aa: CSGGADQQFF
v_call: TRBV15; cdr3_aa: CATSRVQGAAKNIQYF
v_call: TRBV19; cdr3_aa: CASSTITQGDQMNTEAFF
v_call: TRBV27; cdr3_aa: CASSLGQRFLYGYTF
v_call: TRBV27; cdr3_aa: CASRTRGAREVQHF
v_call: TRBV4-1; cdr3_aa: CASSQGGGAADTQYF
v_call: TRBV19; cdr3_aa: CASEIQGSIYGYTF
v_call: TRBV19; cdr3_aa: CASSSLAGGPRPNEQFF
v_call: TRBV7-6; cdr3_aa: CASRSPQGESGELFF
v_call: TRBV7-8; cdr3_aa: CASSLEVGRGNTEAFF
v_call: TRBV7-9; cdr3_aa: CASSLETAYNEQFF
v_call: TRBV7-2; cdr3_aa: CASSFGDRGLQETQYF
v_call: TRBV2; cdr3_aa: CASSESRRETQYF
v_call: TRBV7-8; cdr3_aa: CASSPNRGSYNEQFF
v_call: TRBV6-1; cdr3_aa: CASTLSGRGYTF
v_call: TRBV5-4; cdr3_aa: CASYGGLEAFF
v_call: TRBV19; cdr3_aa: CASSPLQRQDPSNEKLFF
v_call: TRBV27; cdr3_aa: CASSFPGAPTREQYF
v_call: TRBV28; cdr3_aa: CASSFLAGAADTQYF
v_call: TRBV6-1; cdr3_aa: CATTGGHTGELFF
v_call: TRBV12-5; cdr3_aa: CASAEEHQLYSNQPQHF
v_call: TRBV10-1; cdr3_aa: CASSGGGFDNEQFF
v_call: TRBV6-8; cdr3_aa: CASSYSTKYTEAFF
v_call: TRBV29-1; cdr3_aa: CSVEPRDRGAGELFF
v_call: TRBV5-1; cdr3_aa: CASSLATAGVSTTGELFF
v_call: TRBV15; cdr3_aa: CATSRVRMGNTEAFF